Below, 17 T cell receptor beta chains from the same sample are listed, as sequenced in a study of tumor-infiltrating lymphocytes in primary liver carcinoma. Out of unsorted whole blood came the blood RNA, and germline DNA was extracted as well. Starting from 500 ng of total RNA, TCR beta cDNA was produced with a primer in the constant region. ARM-PCR was slightly modified, and three nested multiplex PCR rounds with it gave rise to the TCR beta libraries. It was with TRBV1-TRBV30 forward primers and a C-beta reverse primer that the first two PCR rounds were run, at around 11 cycles each. TCRdb analysed the multiplex PCR reads with MiXCR anew, one entry per CDR3 protein. The data hold 310,000 or so distinct CDR3 sequences, with about 61% observed a single time. Sequenced input: peripheral blood. These TCRs come from a man aged 35 to 55 with primary liver carcinoma and hepatitis B virus infection.

The chain recombines TRBV5-1 with TRBJ2-1; maybe TRBD1 (5 bases). CDR3 length: 14 residues. Germline CDR1 SGHRS, CDR2 YFSETQ. Trimming took 2 bases from V and 7 from J, leaving 13 bases between them. The CDR3 spells CASSFVGLENEQFF. The CDR3 region has the DNA TGCGCCAGCAGCTTCGTGGGGCTAGAGAATGAGCAGTTCTTC.

On this clonotype itself: A junction end diverges from the germline sequence, so it may reflect a read error. The V gene is TRBV29-1, the J gene TRBJ2-7; the D gene could be TRBD1 or TRBD2 (6 bases each). This CDR3 contains 14 residues. Germline V gene data show CDR1 as SQVTM and CDR2 as ANQGSEA. The CDR3 spells CSVGGQDEPYEQYF. CDR3 sequence (DNA): TGCAGTGTTGGGGGGCAGGACGAGCCCTACGAGCAGTACTTC.

The V gene is TRBV7-9, the J gene TRBJ2-7; D is possibly TRBD2 (6 bases). The CDR3 loop spans 13 amino acids. The V gene lost 11 bases and the J gene lost 2 bases, with 16 bases spanning the gap. Germline V gene data show CDR1 as SEHNR and CDR2 as FQNEAQ (reference sequence). CDR3 sequence reads: CALVGGRTYEQYF. The CDR3, as DNA: TGTGCCTTGGTGGGGGGTCGGACCTACGAGCAGTACTTC.

Regarding this clonotype: A much bigger clone sits one base away, suggesting this may be a read error. The V and J genes are TRBV24-1 and TRBJ1-1, with 7 bases that match TRBD1. Per the germline V gene, CDR1 is KGHDR and CDR2 is SFDVKD. The CDR3 is 15 amino acids. CDR3 sequence (DNA): TGTGCCACCAGTGATTCCGGGACAGCCGGAACTGGAGCTTTCTTT. It is translated as CATSDSGTAGTGAFF.

The CDR3 reads CASSYQNTGGDIQYF. The CDR3 coding sequence is TGTGCCAGCAGTTACCAAAACACAGGGGGAGACATTCAGTACTTC. The J gene is TRBJ2-4, the V gene TRBV6-2 or TRBV6-3; 8 nucleotides align to TRBD1. The CDR3 has 15 amino acids. J gave up 8 bases and V 2 bases, and 8 bases lay outside the gene matches. Germline lookup yields CDR1 MNHEY and CDR2 SVGEGT.

The CDR3, as DNA: TGTGCCAGCAGCTTAGAAAGGGCGGGACAGGAGCAGTACTTC. Protein: CASSLERAGQEQYF. V is TRBV11-1 and J is TRBJ2-7; D might be TRBD1 (7 bases). This CDR3 is 14 amino acids long. Germline CDR1 is SGHAT and CDR2 is FQDESV (reference sequence). Deletions cut 1 base from V and 7 bases from J, with 14 bases between.

V usage is TRBV6-5 and J usage is TRBJ1-4; D ambiguous. CDR1 and CDR2 from the germline V gene are MNHEY and SVGAGI. V dropped 5 bases and J dropped 0 bases, with 4 bases sitting between them. CDR3 length equals 13 residues. The CDR3 loop is CASSPTTNEKLFF. CDR3 nucleotides: TGTGCCAGCAGTCCAACAACTAATGAAAAACTGTTTTTT.

The V and J genes are TRBV5-5 and TRBJ1-1, with 9 bases matching TRBD1. Trimming removed 8 bases from V and 5 bases from J; junction bases left unmatched: 7. Germline V lookup: CDR1 SGHKS, CDR2 YYEKEE (reference sequence). This CDR3 comprises 13 residues. This CDR3 reads CASVDRGETEAFF. The CDR3 DNA reads as TGTGCCAGTGTGGACAGGGGAGAGACTGAAGCTTTCTTT.

The V and J genes are TRBV20-1 and TRBJ2-3, with 7 bases lining up with TRBD2. The CDR3 loop spans 16 amino acids. Trimming removed 5 bases from V and 4 bases from J; junction bases left unmatched: 15. Germline V gene lookup returns CDR1 DFQATT and CDR2 SNEGSKA (reference sequence). CDR3 sequence: CSAPHRAGVMADTQYF. For the CDR3, the DNA is TGCAGTGCTCCCCATAGGGCGGGAGTGATGGCAGATACGCAGTATTTT.

This clonotype was recorded at least ten times. This chain joins TRBV6-1 and TRBJ2-3, with D possibly being TRBD1 (5 bases). The CDR3 runs 13 residues. V shed 1 base and J shed 9 bases, with 11 bases lying between them. Germline values: CDR1 MNHNS, CDR2 SASEGT. This CDR3 is CASSEDGAGTQYF. The CDR3 DNA sequence: TGTGCCAGCAGTGAAGATGGGGCTGGCACGCAGTATTTT.

This clonotype was seen at least ten times. J is TRBJ2-1 and V is TRBV29-1; D might be TRBD1 (7 bases). The V end was cut by 6 bases, the J end by 4 bases, with 19 bases between. The CDR3 length is 15 residues. CDR1 is SQVTM and CDR2 is ANQGSEA in the germline V gene. The CDR3 nucleotides are TGCAGCGTGAAGGACCGCGGGACAGTATACAATGAGCAGTTCTTC. This sequence encodes CSVKDRGTVYNEQFF.

This clonotype was detected only a few times. This may arise from a read error, as a much more abundant clone is one base away. The genes are TRBV29-1 and TRBJ1-1, with 7 bases lining up with TRBD1. CDR1 is SQVTM, CDR2 ANQGSEA, per germline. The CDR3 loop spans 14 amino acids. V dropped 4 bases and J dropped 6; count of bases not matched to a gene: 11. CDR3 loop: CSVVISGGSSEAFF. CDR3 nucleotides: TGCAGCGTTGTAATCTCAGGGGGTTCTTCTGAAGCTTTCTTT.

A note on this clonotype: An end of the junction does not agree with germline; a read error may underlie this. V usage is TRBV7-9 and J usage is TRBJ2-1, with a tentative D call TRBD2 (6 bases). Per germline, CDR1 SEHNR and CDR2 FQNEAQ (reference sequence). The length of the CDR3 is 15 residues. CDR3: CDSSFSSEVYNEQFF. CDR3 in DNA: TGTGACAGCAGCTTTTCTAGCGAAGTATACAATGAGCAGTTCTTC.

This clonotype has just one count. This may come from a read error, since a much larger clone is one base off. V gene TRBV5-1 combines with J gene TRBJ2-2, with a weak D call TRBD2 (5 bases). Germline V gives CDR1 SGHRS, CDR2 YFSETQ. V dropped 1 base and J dropped 5 bases, with 15 bases sitting between them. The CDR3 contains 16 residues. The CDR3 sequence is CASSLLGGTMTGELFF. The DNA for the CDR3 is TGCGCCAGCAGCTTGCTTGGAGGCACCATGACCGGGGAGCTGTTTTTT.

V is TRBV5-1 and J is TRBJ2-1; 7 bases line up with TRBD1. V lost 4 bases and J lost 1; bases outside the gene matches: 8. The CDR3 is 16 residues long. Germline values: CDR1 SGHRS, CDR2 YFSETQ. The CDR3 DNA reads TGCGCCAGCAGCCCCGGGGCAGGGGGTTCCTACAATGAGCAGTTCTTC. Encoded protein: CASSPGAGGSYNEQFF.

J is TRBJ2-5 and V is TRBV28; D call uncertain. This CDR3 spans 15 amino acids. Germline lookup yields CDR1 MDHEN and CDR2 SYDVKM. V lost 3 bases to trimming and J lost 4 bases, with 15 bases between them. The CDR3 bases are TGTGCCAGCAGTTTCGGTTATGGAAGCTCAGAGACCCAGTACTTC. Its protein product is CASSFGYGSSETQYF.

Concerning this clonotype: Since the CDR3 does not end with the conserved phenylalanine or tryptophan, this likely comes from a read error. The chain is built from TRBV11-2 and TRBJ2-7, with 7 bases that match TRBD1. The CDR3 spans 13 residues. Germline V gene data show CDR1 as SGHAT and CDR2 as FQNNGV. V was clipped by 3 bases and J by 5 bases; unmatched bases: 4. The DNA for the CDR3 is TGTGCCAGCAGCTTCGGACAGGCCAACGAGCAGTACCTC. Translation gives CASSFGQANEQYL.